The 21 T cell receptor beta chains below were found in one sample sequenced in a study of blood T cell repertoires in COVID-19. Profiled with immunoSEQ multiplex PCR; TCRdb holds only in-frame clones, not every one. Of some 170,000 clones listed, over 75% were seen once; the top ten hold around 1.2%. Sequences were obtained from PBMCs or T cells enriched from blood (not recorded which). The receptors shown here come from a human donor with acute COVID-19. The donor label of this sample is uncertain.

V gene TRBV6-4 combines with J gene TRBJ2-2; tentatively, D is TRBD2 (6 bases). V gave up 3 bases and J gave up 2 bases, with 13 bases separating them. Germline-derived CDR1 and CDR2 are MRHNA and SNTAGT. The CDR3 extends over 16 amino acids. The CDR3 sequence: CASSEISGLNTGELFF. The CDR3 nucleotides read TGTGCCAGCAGTGAGATAAGCGGGTTAAACACCGGGGAGCTGTTTTTT.

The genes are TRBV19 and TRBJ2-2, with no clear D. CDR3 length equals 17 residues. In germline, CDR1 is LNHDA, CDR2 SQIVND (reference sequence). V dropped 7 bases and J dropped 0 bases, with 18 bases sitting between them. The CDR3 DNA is TGTGCCAGTATGGGTCTCGCCGCGGCCGCGAACACCGGGGAGCTGTTTTTT. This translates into CASMGLAAAANTGELFF.

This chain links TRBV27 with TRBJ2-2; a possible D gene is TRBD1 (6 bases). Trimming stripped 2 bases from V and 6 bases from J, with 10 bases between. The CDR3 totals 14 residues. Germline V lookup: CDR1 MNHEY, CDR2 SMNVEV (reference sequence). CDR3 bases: TGTGCCAGCAGTTTAACAGGGAAGTCCGGGGAGCTGTTTTTT. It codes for CASSLTGKSGELFF.

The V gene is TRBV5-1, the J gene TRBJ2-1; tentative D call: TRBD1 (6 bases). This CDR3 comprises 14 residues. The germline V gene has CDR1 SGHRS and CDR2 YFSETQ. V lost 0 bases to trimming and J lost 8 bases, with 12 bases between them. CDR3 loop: CASSLGQGFDEQFF. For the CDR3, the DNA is TGCGCCAGCAGCTTGGGCCAGGGGTTCGATGAGCAGTTCTTC.

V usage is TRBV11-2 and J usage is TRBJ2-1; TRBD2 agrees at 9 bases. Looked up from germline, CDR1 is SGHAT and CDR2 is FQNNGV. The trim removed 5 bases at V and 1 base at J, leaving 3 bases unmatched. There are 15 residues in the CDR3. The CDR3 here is CASSLLAGSYNEQFF. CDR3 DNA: TGTGCCAGCAGCCTCCTAGCGGGGTCCTACAATGAGCAGTTCTTC.

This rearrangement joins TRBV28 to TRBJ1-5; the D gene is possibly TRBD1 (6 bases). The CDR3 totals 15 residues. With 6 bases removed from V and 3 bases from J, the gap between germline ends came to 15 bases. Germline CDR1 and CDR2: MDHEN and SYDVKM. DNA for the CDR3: TGTGCCAGCAGAAACCGGGACACCCACAATCAGCCCCAGCATTTT. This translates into CASRNRDTHNQPQHF.

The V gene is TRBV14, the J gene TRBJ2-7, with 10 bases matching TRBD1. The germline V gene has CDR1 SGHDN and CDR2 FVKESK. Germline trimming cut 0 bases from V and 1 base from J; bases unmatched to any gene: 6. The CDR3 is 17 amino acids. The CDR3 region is CASSQDPGGQGSYEQYF. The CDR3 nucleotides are TGTGCCAGCAGCCAAGATCCAGGGGGACAGGGGTCCTACGAGCAGTACTTC.

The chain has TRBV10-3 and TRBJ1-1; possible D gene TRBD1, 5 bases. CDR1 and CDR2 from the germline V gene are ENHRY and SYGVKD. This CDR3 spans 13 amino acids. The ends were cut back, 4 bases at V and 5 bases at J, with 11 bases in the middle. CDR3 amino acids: CAISAAPGTEAFF. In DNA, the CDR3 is TGTGCCATCAGTGCGGCCCCAGGGACTGAAGCTTTCTTT.

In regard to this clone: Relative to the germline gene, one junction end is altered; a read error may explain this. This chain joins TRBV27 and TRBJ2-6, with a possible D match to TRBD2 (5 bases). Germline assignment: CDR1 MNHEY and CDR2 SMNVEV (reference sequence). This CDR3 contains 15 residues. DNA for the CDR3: TGTGCCAGCCGTTTAGGGAGCTCTGGGGCCAACGTCCTGACTTTC. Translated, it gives CASRLGSSGANVLTF.

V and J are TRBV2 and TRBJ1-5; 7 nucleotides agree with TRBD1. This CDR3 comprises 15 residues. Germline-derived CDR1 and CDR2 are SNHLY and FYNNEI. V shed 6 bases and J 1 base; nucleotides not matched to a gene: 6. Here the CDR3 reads CASRRGQASNQPQHF. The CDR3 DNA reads TGTGCCAGCAGAAGGGGGCAGGCGAGCAATCAGCCCCAGCATTTT.

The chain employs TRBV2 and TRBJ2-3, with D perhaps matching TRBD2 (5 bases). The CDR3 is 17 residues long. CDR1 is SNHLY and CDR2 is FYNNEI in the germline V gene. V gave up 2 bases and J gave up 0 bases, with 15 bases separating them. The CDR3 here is CASSEFWGARSTDTQYF. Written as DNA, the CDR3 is TGTGCCAGCAGTGAATTTTGGGGAGCTAGAAGCACAGATACGCAGTATTTT.

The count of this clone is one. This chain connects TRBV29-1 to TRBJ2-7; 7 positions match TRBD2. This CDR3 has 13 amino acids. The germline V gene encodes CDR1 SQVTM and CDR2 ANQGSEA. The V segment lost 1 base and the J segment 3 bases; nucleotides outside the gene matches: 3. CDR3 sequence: CSVEGEGYYEQYF. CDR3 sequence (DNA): TGCAGCGTTGAAGGGGAGGGATACTACGAGCAGTACTTC.

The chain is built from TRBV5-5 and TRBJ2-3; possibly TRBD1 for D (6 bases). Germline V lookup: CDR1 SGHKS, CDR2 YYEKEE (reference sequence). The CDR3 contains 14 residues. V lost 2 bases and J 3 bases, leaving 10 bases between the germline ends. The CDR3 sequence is CASSFPGETDTQYF. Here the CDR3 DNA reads TGTGCCAGCAGCTTCCCAGGGGAAACAGATACGCAGTATTTT.

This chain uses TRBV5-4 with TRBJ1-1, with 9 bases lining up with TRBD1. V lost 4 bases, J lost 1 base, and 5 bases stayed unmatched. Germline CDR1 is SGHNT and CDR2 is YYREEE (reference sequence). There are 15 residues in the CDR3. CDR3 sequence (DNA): TGTGCCAGCAGCCTAGGGACAGGGACGAACACTGAAGCTTTCTTT. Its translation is CASSLGTGTNTEAFF.

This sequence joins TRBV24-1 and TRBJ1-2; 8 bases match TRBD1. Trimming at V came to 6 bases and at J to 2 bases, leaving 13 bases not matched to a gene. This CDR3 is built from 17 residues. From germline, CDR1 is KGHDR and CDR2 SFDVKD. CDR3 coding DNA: TGTGCCACCAGTTCGGGCGGACAGGGCCCCCTCAACTATGGCTACACCTTC. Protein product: CATSSGGQGPLNYGYTF.

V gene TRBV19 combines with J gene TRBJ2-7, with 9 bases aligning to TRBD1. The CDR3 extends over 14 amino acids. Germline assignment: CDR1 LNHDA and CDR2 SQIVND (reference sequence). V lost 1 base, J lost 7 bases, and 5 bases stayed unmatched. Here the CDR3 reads CASSIVGDRAEQYF. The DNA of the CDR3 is TGTGCCAGTAGTATAGTGGGGGACAGGGCGGAGCAGTACTTC.

The CDR3, as DNA: TGTGCCATCAGTGAGCCGCTAGCAGTAGATACGCAGTATTTT. Residues: CAISEPLAVDTQYF. J is TRBJ2-3 and V is TRBV10-3, with D perhaps TRBD2 (5 bases). CDR1 is ENHRY, CDR2 SYGVKD, per germline. V was pared by 2 bases and J by 5 bases, with 11 bases between. This CDR3 region has 14 residues.

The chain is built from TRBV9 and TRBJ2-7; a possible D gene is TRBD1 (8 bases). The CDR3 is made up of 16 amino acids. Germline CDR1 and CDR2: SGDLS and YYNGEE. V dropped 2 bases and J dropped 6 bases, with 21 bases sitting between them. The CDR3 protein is CASSVTLGQGGSEQYF. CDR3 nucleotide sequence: TGTGCCAGCAGCGTGACCCTCGGACAGGGAGGGAGCGAGCAGTACTTC.

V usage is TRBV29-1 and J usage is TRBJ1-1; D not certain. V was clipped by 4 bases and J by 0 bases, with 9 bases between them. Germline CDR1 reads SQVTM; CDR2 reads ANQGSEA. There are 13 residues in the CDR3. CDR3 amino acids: CSVGRAMNTEAFF. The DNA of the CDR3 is TGCAGCGTTGGGAGGGCAATGAACACTGAAGCTTTCTTT.

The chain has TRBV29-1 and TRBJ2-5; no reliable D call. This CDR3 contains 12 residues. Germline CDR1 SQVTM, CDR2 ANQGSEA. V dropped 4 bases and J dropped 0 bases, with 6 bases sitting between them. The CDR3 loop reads CSVVSDQETQYF. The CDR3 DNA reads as TGCAGCGTTGTCTCGGACCAAGAGACCCAGTACTTC.

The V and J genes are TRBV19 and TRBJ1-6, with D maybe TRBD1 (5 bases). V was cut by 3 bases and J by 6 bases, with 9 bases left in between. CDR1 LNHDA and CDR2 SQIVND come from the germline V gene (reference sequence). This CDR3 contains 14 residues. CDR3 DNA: TGTGCCAGTAGTATCCAGGGTTCTAATTCACCCCTCCACTTT. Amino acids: CASSIQGSNSPLHF. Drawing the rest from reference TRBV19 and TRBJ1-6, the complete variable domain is DGGITQSPKYLFRKEGQNVTLSCEQNLNHDAMYWYRQDPGQGLRLIYYSQIVNDFQKGDIAEGYSVSREKKESFPLTVTSAQKNPTAFYLCASSIQGSNSPLHFGNGTRLTVT.